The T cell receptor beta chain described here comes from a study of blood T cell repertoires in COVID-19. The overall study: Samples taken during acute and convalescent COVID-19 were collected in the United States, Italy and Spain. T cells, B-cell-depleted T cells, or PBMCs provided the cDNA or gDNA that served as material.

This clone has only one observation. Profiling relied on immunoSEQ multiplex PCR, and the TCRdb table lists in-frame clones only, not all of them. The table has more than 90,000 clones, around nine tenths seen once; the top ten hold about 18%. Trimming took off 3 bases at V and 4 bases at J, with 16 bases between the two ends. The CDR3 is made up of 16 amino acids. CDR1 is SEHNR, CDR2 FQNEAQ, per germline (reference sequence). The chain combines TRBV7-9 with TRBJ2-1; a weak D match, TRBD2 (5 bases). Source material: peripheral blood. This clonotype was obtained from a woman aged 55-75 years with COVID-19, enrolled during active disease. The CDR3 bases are TGTGCCAGCAGCTTCCGCGGGTTTTTGGGTTACAATGAGCAGTTCTTC. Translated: CASSFRGFLGYNEQFF.